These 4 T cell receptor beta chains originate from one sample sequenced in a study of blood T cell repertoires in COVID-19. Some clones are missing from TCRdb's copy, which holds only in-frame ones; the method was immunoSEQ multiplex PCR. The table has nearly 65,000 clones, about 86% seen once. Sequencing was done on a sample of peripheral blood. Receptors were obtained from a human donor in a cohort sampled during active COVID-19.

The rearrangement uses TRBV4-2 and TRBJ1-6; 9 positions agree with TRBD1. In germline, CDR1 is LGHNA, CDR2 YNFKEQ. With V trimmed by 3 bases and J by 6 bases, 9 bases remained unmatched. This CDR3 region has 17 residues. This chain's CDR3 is CASSHSFPGQGNSPLHF. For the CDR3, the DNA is TGTGCCAGCAGCCACTCTTTCCCGGGACAGGGTAATTCACCCCTCCACTTT.

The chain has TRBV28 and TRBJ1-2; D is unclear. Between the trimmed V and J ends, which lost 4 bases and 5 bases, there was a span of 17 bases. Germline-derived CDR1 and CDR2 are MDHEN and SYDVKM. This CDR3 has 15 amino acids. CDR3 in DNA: TGTGCCAGCAGTTGGAGGGAGGGAGCCTTTTATGGCTACACCTTC. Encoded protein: CASSWREGAFYGYTF.

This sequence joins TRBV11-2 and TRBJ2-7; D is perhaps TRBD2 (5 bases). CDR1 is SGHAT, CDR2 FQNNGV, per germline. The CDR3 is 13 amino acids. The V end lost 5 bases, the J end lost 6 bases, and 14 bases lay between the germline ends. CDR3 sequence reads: CASSPGLEGEQYF. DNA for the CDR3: TGTGCCAGCAGCCCTGGGCTTGAGGGCGAGCAGTACTTC.

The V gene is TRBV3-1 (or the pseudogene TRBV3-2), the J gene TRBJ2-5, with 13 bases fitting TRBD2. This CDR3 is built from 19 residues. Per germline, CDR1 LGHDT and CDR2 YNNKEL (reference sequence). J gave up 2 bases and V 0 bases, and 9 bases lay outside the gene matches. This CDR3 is CASSQDLGTSGILQETQYF. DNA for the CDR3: TGTGCCAGCAGCCAAGATCTTGGGACTAGCGGGATACTTCAAGAGACCCAGTACTTC.